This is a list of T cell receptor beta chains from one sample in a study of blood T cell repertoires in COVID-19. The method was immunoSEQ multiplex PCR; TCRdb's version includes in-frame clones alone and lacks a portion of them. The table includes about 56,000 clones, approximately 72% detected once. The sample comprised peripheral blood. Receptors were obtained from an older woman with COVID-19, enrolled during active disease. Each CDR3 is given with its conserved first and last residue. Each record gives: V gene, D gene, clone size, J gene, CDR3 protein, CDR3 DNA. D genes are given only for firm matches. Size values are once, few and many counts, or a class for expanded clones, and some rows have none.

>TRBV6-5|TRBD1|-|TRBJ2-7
CASSLTWDRAGEQYF
TGTGCCAGCAGCCTTACCTGGGACAGGGCGGGCGAGCAGTACTTC
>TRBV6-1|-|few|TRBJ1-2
CASSEAGKSEKGGYTF
TGTGCCAGCAGTGAGGCAGGGAAGAGCGAAAAGGGTGGCTACACCTTC
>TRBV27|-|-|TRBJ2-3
CASRWTSTDTQYF
TGTGCCAGCAGATGGACTAGCACAGATACGCAGTATTTT
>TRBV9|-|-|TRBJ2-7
CASSAGYEQYF
TGTGCCAGCAGCGCGGGTTACGAGCAGTACTTC
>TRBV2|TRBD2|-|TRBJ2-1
CASSGGRAGGYNEQFF
TGTGCCAGCAGTGGGGGGCGAGCGGGAGGTTACAATGAGCAGTTCTTC
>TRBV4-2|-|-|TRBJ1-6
CASSQGRGSLNYNSPLHF
TGTGCCAGCAGCCAGGGGAGGGGGTCCCTCAACTATAATTCACCCCTCCACTTT
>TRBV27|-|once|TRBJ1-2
CASRDSYGYTF
TGTGCCAGCAGGGACAGCTATGGCTACACCTTC
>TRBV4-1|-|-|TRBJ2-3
CASSLLSPLDTQYF
TGCGCCAGCAGCCTTCTTAGCCCCCTCGATACGCAGTATTTT
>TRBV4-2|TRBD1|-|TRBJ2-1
CASSQSGQGKYNEQFF
TGTGCCAGCAGCCAATCGGGACAGGGGAAGTACAATGAGCAGTTCTTC
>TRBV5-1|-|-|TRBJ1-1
CASSLLERTEAFF
TGCGCCAGCAGCTTGTTAGAGAGAACTGAAGCTTTCTTT
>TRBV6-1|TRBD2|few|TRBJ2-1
CASSERLADYNEQFF
TGTGCCAGCAGTGAAAGACTAGCGGATTACAATGAGCAGTTCTTC
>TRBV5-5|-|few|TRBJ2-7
CASSLAAGPTSYEQYF
TGTGCCAGCAGCTTGGCGGCAGGGCCTACAAGCTACGAGCAGTACTTC
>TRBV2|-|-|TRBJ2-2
CASSESSRTGELFF
TGTGCCAGCAGTGAATCATCGAGGACCGGGGAGCTGTTTTTT
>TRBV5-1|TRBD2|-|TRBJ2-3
CASSSLAGSTDTQYF
TGCGCCAGCAGCTCCTTAGCGGGGAGCACAGATACGCAGTATTTT
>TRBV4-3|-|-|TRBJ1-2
CASSQDYGDNYGYTF
TGCGCCAGCAGCCAAGATTACGGGGATAACTATGGCTACACCTTC
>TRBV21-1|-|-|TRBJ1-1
CASSKVSADRKRWNTEAFF
TGTGCCAGCAGCAAAGTATCGGCGGACAGGAAACGCTGGAACACTGAAGCTTTCTTT
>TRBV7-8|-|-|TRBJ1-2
CASSPQSLSNYGYTF
TGTGCCAGCAGCCCTCAAAGTCTGAGTAACTATGGCTACACCTTC
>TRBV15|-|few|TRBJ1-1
CATRRNTEAFF
TGTGCCACCCGGAGGAACACTGAAGCTTTCTTT
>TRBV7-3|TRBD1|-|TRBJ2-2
CASSLAGGAIQGELFF
TGTGCCAGCAGCTTGGCAGGGGGCGCGATCCAAGGGGAGCTGTTTTTT
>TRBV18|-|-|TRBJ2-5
CASSPGFATGLFQETQYF
TGTGCCAGCTCACCGGGTTTCGCGACAGGACTGTTTCAAGAGACCCAGTACTTC
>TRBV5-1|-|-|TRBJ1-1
CASSPGTEAFF
TGCGCCAGCAGCCCGGGGACTGAAGCTTTCTTT
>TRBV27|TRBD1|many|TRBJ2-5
CASSSTGAIRAQYF
TGTGCCAGCAGTTCGACAGGGGCTATTAGGGCCCAGTACTTC
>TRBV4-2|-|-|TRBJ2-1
CASSQGEAGFYNEQFF
TGTGCCAGCAGCCAAGGAGAGGCGGGGTTCTACAATGAGCAGTTCTTC
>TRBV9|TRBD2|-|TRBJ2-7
CASGFGESGENEQYF
TGTGCCAGCGGCTTTGGGGAGAGCGGGGAAAACGAGCAGTACTTC
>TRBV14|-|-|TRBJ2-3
CASSQEVGGLTDTQYF
TGTGCCAGCAGCCAAGAAGTCGGGGGTCTAACAGATACGCAGTATTTT
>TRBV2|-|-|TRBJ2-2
CASSDRSNTGELFF
TGTGCCAGCAGTGACAGGTCGAACACCGGGGAGCTGTTTTTT
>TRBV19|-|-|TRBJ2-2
CASRSPGRDHTGELFF
TGTGCCAGTAGGAGCCCCGGGCGGGACCACACCGGGGAGCTGTTTTTT
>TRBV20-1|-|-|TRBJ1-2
CSAEANYGYTF
TGCAGTGCTGAGGCTAACTATGGCTACACCTTC
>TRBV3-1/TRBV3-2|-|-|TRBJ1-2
CASSPEGGARGYTF
TGTGCCAGCAGCCCCGAAGGGGGGGCGCGAGGCTACACCTTC
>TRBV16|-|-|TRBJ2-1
CASSRADGNEQFF
TGTGCCAGCAGCCGGGCCGACGGCAATGAGCAGTTCTTC
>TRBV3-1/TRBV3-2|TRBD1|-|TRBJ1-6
CASSYAQGARNSPLHF
TGTGCCAGCAGCTACGCTCAGGGGGCGCGTAATTCACCCCTCCACTTT
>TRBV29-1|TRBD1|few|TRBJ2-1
CSGRTGTNEQFF
TGCAGCGGGCGGACAGGGACGAATGAGCAGTTCTTC
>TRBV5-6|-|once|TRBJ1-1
CATGGINTEAFF
TGTGCCACCGGGGGGATCAACACTGAAGCTTTCTTT
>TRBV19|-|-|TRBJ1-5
CASKGVVSNQPQHF
TGTGCCAGTAAGGGGGTCGTAAGCAATCAGCCCCAGCATTTT
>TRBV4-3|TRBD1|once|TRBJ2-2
CASSQGGRGTGELFF
TGCGCCAGCAGCCAAGGGGGCAGGGGGACCGGGGAGCTGTTTTTT
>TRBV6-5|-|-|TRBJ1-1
CASSTQPGEPAFF
TGTGCCAGCAGTACCCAACCGGGAGAGCCGGCTTTCTTT
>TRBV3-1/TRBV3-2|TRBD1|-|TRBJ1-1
CASSQDRPRGAEAFF
TGTGCCAGCAGCCAAGATCGACCCAGGGGGGCTGAAGCTTTCTTT
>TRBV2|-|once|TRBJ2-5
CASSASRYQETQYF
TGTGCCAGCAGTGCGTCCAGGTACCAAGAGACCCAGTACTTC
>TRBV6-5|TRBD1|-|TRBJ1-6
CASSGTGTGNSPLHF
TGTGCCAGCAGCGGTACCGGGACAGGCAATTCACCCCTCCACTTT
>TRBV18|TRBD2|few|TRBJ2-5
CASSPKGTSGRETQYF
TGTGCCAGCTCACCAAAGGGGACTAGCGGAAGGGAGACCCAGTACTTC
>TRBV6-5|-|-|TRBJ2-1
CASSYGPYNEQFF
TGTGCCAGCAGTTACGGGCCTTACAATGAGCAGTTCTTC
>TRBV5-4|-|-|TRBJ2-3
CASSLVGASTDTQYF
TGTGCCAGCAGCTTAGTTGGGGCTAGCACAGATACGCAGTATTTT
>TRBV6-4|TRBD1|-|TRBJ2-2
CATSPTGGNTGELFF
TGTGCCACCTCTCCGACAGGGGGAAACACCGGGGAGCTGTTTTTT
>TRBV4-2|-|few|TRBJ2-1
CASSRIGAHEQFF
TGTGCCAGCAGCCGAATAGGGGCCCATGAGCAGTTCTTC
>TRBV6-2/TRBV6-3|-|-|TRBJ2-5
CASSRTGLRETQYF
TGTGCCAGCAGTCGGACTGGACTCAGGGAGACCCAGTACTTC